This T cell receptor (beta chain) was sequenced in a study of blood T cell repertoires in COVID-19 (dated by TCRdb to 2020 to 2021). In the study overall: Samples covering the acute and convalescent phases of COVID-19 were provided by collaborators in the United States, Italy and Spain. The material from the prospective study consisted of cDNA or gDNA derived from T cells, B-cell-depleted T cells, or PBMCs. The dataset comprised deeply sampled blood TCRbeta repertoires from subjects exposed to, actively infected with, or recovered from COVID-19. The repertoires were made available in a free public database intended to serve as a resource for research on the immune response to SARS-CoV-2. The samples were drawn from the first 160 participants of the ongoing ImmuneRACE study and from some 1,300 subjects provided by 6 global collaborators. A de-identified subject ID, COVID-19 status, age in years and sex were almost always included in the sample metadata. Where available, HLA class I and class II types were obtained from metadata supplied by the sample provider rather than from assay-based typing.

TCRbeta CDR3 regions were amplified from genomic DNA by means of the immunoSEQ Assay, a bias-controlled multiplex PCR. The original methods were these. Within the assay, amplification of reference gene primers was used to estimate how many nucleated cells each sample contained. Sequence reads were collapsed and filtered to measure the absolute abundance of every unique TCRbeta CDR3 rearrangement. For each sample, productive Simpson clonality was calculated by taking the square root of Simpson's diversity index across productive rearrangements. In its TCRdb copy, this immuneACCESS table keeps in-frame sequences only and misses some clones. Where compared with another copy, unresolved V genes explain less than half of these, and the others have no known cause. That table supplies the V and J calls and clone size; D and trimming were determined from the DNA. This sample comprises some 190,000 clones, around 83% of them detected only once. The biggest ten clones account for around 4.9% of the sample.

CDR1 and CDR2 were assigned from the germline V gene as MNHEY and SVGEGT. Spanning cysteine to phenylalanine, the CDR3 consists of 16 amino acids. Just the 48-base CDR3 DNA is kept, in frame starting at base 1. V is shortened by 3 bases, J by 4 bases, and the region joining them spans 16 bases. What the work shows at the level of the full study, not this receptor alone: Clinical and demographic metadata were provided uncurated, with the amount varying by source and participant.

For this clone: The antigen it binds to is not known. No qualities accompany the bases; no much larger clone lies one base away.

Each collaborating institution followed its own protocols to collect whole blood in K2EDTA tubes. For TCRbeta analysis, collaborator samples were shipped as frozen whole blood, as isolated PBMCs, or as DNA extracted from either sample type. The chain is assembled from TRBV6-2 or TRBV6-3 and TRBJ2-1; TRBD2 is a possible D gene, resting on 6 matching bases. Sample: peripheral blood. The receptor was isolated from a woman aged 80 or over with acute or convalescent COVID-19. CDR3 protein: CASSYVSSGLYNEQFF. At the DNA level, the sequence is TGTGCCAGCAGTTATGTGAGTAGCGGACTTTACAATGAGCAGTTCTTC.